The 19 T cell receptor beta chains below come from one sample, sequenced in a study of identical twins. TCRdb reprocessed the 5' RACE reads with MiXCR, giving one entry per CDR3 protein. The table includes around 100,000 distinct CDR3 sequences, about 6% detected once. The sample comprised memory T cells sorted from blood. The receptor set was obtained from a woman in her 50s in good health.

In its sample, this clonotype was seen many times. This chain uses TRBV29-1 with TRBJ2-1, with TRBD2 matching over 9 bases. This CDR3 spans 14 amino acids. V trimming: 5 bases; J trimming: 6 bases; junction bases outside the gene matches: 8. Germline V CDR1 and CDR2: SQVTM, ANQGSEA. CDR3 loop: CSVLGSGSTNEQFF. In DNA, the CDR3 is TGCAGCGTTTTAGGTAGCGGGAGTACCAATGAGCAGTTCTTC.

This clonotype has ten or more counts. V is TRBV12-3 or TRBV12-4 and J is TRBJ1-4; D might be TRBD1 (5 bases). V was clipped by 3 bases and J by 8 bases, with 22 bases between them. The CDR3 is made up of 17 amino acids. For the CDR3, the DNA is TGTGCCAGCAGTTTCGGGGATACTCAGGGCATTGGGGAAAAACTGTTTTTT. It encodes CASSFGDTQGIGEKLFF.

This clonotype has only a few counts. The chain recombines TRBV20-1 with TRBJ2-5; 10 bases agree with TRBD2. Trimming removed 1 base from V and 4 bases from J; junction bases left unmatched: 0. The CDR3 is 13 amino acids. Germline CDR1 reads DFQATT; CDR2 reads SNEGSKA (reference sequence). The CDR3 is CSARGLAGETQYF. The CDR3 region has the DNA TGCAGTGCTAGAGGACTAGCGGGAGAGACCCAGTACTTC.

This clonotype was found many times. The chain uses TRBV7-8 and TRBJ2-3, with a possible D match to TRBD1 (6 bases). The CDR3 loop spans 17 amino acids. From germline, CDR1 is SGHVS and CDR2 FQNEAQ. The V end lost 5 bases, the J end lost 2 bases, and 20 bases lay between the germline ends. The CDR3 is CASSQRGSGATTDTQYF. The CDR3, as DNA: TGTGCCAGCAGCCAGAGAGGTTCAGGGGCCACCACAGATACGCAGTATTTT.

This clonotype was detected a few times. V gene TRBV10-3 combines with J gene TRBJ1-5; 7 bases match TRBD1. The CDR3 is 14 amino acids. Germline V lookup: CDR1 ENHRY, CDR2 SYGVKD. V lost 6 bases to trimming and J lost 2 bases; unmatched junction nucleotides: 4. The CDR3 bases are TGTGCCATCAGAGGACAGGCTGGCAATCAGCCCCAGCATTTT. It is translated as CAIRGQAGNQPQHF.

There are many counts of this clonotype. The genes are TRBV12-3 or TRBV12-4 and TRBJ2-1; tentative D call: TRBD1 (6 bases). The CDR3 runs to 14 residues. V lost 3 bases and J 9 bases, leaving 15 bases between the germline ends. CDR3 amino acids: CASSFHPQGTEQFF. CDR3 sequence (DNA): TGTGCCAGCAGTTTTCACCCACAGGGAACTGAGCAGTTCTTC.

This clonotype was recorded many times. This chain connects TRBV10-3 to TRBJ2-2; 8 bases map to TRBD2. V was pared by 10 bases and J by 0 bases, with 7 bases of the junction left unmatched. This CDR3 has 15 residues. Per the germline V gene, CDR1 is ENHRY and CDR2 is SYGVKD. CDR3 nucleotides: TGTGCCACCATTTCGGGACTAGCGAACACCGGGGAGCTGTTTTTT. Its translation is CATISGLANTGELFF.

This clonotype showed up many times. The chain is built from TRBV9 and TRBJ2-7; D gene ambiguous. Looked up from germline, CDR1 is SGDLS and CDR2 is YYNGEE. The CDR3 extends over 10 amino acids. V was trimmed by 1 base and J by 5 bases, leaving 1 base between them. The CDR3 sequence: CASSVNEQYV. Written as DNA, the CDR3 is TGTGCCAGCAGCGTAAACGAGCAGTACGTC.

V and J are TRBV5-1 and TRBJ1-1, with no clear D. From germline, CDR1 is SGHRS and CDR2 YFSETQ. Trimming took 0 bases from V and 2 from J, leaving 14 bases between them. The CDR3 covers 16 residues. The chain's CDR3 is CASSLGGFQPNTEAFF. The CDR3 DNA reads TGCGCCAGCAGCTTGGGAGGGTTCCAACCTAACACTGAAGCTTTCTTT.

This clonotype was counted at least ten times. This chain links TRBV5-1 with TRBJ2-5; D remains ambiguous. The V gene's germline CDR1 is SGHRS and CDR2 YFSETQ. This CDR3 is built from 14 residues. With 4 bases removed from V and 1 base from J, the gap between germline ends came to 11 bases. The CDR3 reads CASSVRDAQETQYF. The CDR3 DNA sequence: TGCGCCAGCAGCGTAAGAGACGCCCAAGAGACCCAGTACTTC.

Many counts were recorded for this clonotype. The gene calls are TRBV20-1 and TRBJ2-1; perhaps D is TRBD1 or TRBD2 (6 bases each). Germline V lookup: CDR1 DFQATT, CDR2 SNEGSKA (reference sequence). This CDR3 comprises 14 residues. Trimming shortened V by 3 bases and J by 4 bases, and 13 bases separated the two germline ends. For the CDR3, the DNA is TGCAGTGCTAGTTCGGGGGCCCTATACAATGAGCAGTTCTTC. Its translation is CSASSGALYNEQFF.

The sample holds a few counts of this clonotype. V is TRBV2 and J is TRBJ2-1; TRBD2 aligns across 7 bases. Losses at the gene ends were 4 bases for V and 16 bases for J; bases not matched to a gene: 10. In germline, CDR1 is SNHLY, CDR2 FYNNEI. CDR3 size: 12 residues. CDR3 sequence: CASSGVGTIDFF. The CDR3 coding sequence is TGTGCCAGCAGTGGAGTCGGGACTATTGACTTCTTC.

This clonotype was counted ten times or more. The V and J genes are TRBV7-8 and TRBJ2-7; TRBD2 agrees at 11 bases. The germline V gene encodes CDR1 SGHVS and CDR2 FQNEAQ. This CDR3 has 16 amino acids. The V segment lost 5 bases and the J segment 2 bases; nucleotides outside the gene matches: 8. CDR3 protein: CASSTGSGRGTYEQYF. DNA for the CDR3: TGTGCCAGCAGCACGGGTAGCGGGAGGGGAACCTACGAGCAGTACTTC.

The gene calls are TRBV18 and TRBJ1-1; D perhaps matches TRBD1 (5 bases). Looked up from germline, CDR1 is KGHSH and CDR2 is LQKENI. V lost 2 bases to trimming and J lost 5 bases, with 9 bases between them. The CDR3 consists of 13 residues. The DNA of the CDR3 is TGTGCCAGCTCACCAGGGGGGAGGACTGAAGCTTTCTTT. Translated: CASSPGGRTEAFF.

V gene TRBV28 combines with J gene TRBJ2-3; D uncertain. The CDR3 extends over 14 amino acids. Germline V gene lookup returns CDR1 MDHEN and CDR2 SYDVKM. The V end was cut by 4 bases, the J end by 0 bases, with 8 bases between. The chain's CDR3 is CASSSFGSTDTQYF. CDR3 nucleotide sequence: TGTGCCAGCAGTTCATTCGGGAGCACAGATACGCAGTATTTT. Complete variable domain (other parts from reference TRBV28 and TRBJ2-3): DVKVTQSSRYLVKRTGEKVFLECVQDMDHENMFWYRQDPGLGLRLIYFSYDVKMKEKGDIPEGYSVSREKKERFSLILESASTNQTSMYLCASSSFGSTDTQYFGPGTRLTVL.

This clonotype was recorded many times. The chain's CDR3 is CSVNAPGSEETQYF. The DNA of the CDR3 is TGCAGCGTTAATGCTCCAGGGAGTGAGGAGACCCAGTACTTC. The V and J genes are TRBV29-1 and TRBJ2-5; the D gene could be TRBD1 or TRBD2 (5 bases each). Germline lookup yields CDR1 SQVTM and CDR2 ANQGSEA. This CDR3 is 14 amino acids long. Trimming removed 5 bases at V and 5 bases at J, with 18 bases between.

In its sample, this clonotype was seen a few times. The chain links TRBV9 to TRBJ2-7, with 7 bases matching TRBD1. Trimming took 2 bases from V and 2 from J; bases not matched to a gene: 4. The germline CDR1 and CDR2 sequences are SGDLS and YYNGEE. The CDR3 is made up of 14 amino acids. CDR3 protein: CASSVRDSTYEQYF. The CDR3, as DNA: TGTGCCAGCAGCGTCCGGGACAGCACCTACGAGCAGTACTTC.

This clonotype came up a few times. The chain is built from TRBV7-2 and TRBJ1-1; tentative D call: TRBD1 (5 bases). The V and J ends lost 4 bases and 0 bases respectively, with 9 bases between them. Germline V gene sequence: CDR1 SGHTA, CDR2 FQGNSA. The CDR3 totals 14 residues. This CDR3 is CASSSGIMNTEAFF. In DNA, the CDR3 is TGTGCCAGCAGCTCAGGGATTATGAACACTGAAGCTTTCTTT. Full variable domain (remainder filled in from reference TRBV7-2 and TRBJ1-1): GAGVSQSPSNKVTEKGKDVELRCDPISGHTALYWYRQSLGQGLEFLIYFQGNSAPDKSGLPSDRFSAERTGGSVSTLTIQRTQQEDSAVYLCASSSGIMNTEAFFGQGTRLTVV.

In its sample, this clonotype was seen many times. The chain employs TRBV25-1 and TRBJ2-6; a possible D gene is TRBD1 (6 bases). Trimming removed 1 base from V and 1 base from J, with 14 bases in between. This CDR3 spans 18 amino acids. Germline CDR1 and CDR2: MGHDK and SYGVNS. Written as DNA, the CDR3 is TGTGCCAGCAGTGAATTTCAGGGTAGGGGGTCTGGGGCCAACGTCCTGACTTTC. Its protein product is CASSEFQGRGSGANVLTF. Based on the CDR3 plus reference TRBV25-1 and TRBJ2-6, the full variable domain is EADIYQTPRYLVIGTGKKITLECSQTMGHDKMYWYQQDPGMELHLIHYSYGVNSTEKGDLSSESTVSRIRTEHFPLTLESARPSHTSQYLCASSEFQGRGSGANVLTFGAGSRLTVL.